These 27 T cell receptor beta chains were sequenced from one sample in a study of cytomegalovirus exposure and HLA in healthy donors. Amplification used 60 Vbeta primers and 13 Jbeta primers. The protocol was immunoSEQ multiplex PCR, while the TCRdb copy is restricted to in-frame clones and leaves out a portion. The sample carries more than 12,000 clones, under 70% recorded once. Sequencing was carried out using PBMCs. These receptors originate from a woman between 45 and 60 years old in good health and CMV-seropositive.

V is TRBV7-9 and J is TRBJ2-1; 10 nucleotides align to TRBD2. Looked up from germline, CDR1 is SEHNR and CDR2 is FQNEAQ (reference sequence). This CDR3 is built from 14 residues. The junction had 6 bases not matched to a gene; V was cut back by 4 bases and J by 9 bases. The CDR3: CASSSASGSGEQFF. In nucleotides, the CDR3 is TGTGCCAGCAGCTCCGCTAGCGGGAGCGGTGAGCAGTTCTTC. The full variable domain, in which reference TRBV7-9 and TRBJ2-1 provide the parts outside the CDR3, is DTGVSQNPRHKITKRGQNVTFRCDPISEHNRLYWYRQTLGQGPEFLTYFQNEAQLEKSRLLSDRFSAERPKGSFSTLEIQRTEQGDSAMYLCASSSASGSGEQFFGPGTRLTVL.

This clone came up a few times. The V call is TRBV4-2, the J call TRBJ1-4, with D unclear. With 0 bases removed from V and 5 bases from J, the gap between germline ends came to 13 bases. The CDR3 contains 16 residues. Germline V gene lookup returns CDR1 LGHNA and CDR2 YNFKEQ. The CDR3 protein is CASSQDYSYRNEKLFF. The CDR3 coding sequence is TGTGCCAGCAGCCAAGACTACTCATATCGGAATGAAAAACTGTTTTTT.

The genes are TRBV11-3 and TRBJ2-7; TRBD1 matches 7 bases. Germline CDR1 SGHNT, CDR2 YENEEA. Losses at the gene ends were 4 bases for V and 2 bases for J; bases not matched to a gene: 8. The CDR3 is 15 amino acids. The CDR3 spells CASSSGTVDPYEQYF. The CDR3 DNA reads TGTGCCAGCAGCTCTGGGACAGTCGACCCCTACGAGCAGTACTTC.

This chain joins TRBV7-8 and TRBJ1-2; D is perhaps TRBD1 (5 bases). This CDR3 region has 13 residues. Trimming stripped 3 bases from V and 3 bases from J, with 8 bases between. Germline V lookup: CDR1 SGHVS, CDR2 FQNEAQ. The CDR3 coding sequence is TGTGCCAGCAGCTTCGGCAGGGACTATGGCTACACCTTC. This gives the protein CASSFGRDYGYTF.

The J gene is TRBJ2-1, the V gene TRBV10-3, with 9 bases aligning to TRBD2. From germline, CDR1 is ENHRY and CDR2 SYGVKD. The CDR3 is 15 amino acids. Trimming took 3 bases from V and 4 from J; bases not matched to a gene: 4. The CDR3 loop reads CAISEGLASYNEQFF. CDR3 in DNA: TGTGCCATCAGTGAAGGACTAGCGTCTTACAATGAGCAGTTCTTC.

The rearrangement links TRBV7-2 to TRBJ1-5; D gene unclear. Per the germline V gene, CDR1 is SGHTA and CDR2 is FQGNSA. V was trimmed by 11 bases and J by 7 bases, leaving 12 bases between them. The CDR3 length is 11 residues. CDR3 DNA: TGTGCCCCCGACCCAGGACAGCCCCAGCATTTT. This translates into CAPDPGQPQHF.

This clone occurred a few times. The chain joins TRBV6-1 to TRBJ2-1; TRBD2 matches at 10 bases. With V trimmed by 5 bases and J by 8 bases, 9 bases remained unmatched. The CDR3 consists of 15 residues. CDR1 and CDR2 (germline): MNHNS, SASEGT. CDR3 bases: TGTGCCAGCAGTTGGTCTAGCGGGAGTGTGGATGAGCAGTTCTTC. This translates into CASSWSSGSVDEQFF.

The rearrangement uses TRBV11-2 and TRBJ2-7, with D perhaps TRBD1 (7 bases). Between the trimmed V and J ends, which lost 0 bases and 8 bases, there was a span of 17 bases. This CDR3 is 15 amino acids long. Looked up from germline, CDR1 is SGHAT and CDR2 is FQNNGV. The CDR3 DNA is TGTGCCAGCAGCTTAGAACGGACAGGTACTAGCAAGCAGTACTTC. Translated: CASSLERTGTSKQYF.

The gene calls are TRBV6-1 and TRBJ2-5; maybe TRBD1 (6 bases). This CDR3 is 12 amino acids long. The germline gives CDR1 MNHNS, CDR2 SASEGT. The DNA of the CDR3 is TGTGCTGTCGGACAGCCTCAAGAGACCCAGTACTTC. As protein: CAVGQPQETQYF.

This chain links TRBV29-1 with TRBJ2-2, with D possibly being TRBD1 (6 bases). Trimming left V 6 bases short and J 4 bases short, with 15 bases between. The CDR3 consists of 14 residues. In germline, CDR1 is SQVTM, CDR2 ANQGSEA. The CDR3 DNA follows: TGCAGCGTCGCCCGAGCCAGGGGCACCGGGGAGCTGTTTTTT. Translating gives CSVARARGTGELFF.

The table lists this clone with a few counts. The chain uses TRBV28 and TRBJ2-3; possible D gene TRBD1, 6 bases. This CDR3 is 14 amino acids long. Trimming cost V 2 bases and J 4 bases, with 10 bases left between them. Germline V lookup: CDR1 MDHEN, CDR2 SYDVKM. CDR3 sequence reads: CASSLDGQSDTQYF. The CDR3 DNA reads as TGTGCCAGCAGTTTAGACGGACAGTCAGATACGCAGTATTTT.

The V call is TRBV30, the J call TRBJ2-7; TRBD2 aligns across 13 bases. The CDR3 runs to 18 residues. Germline assignment: CDR1 GTSNPN and CDR2 SVGIG (reference sequence). With 2 bases clipped from V and 4 bases from J, the junction kept 14 bases outside the gene matches. The CDR3 here is CAWSLYPFGLAGAYEQYF. Written as DNA, the CDR3 is TGTGCCTGGAGTCTTTACCCCTTCGGACTAGCGGGAGCGTACGAGCAGTACTTC. Together with reference TRBV30 and TRBJ2-7, the CDR3 gives the full variable domain: SQTIHQWPATLVQPVGSPLSLECTVEGTSNPNLYWYRQAAGRGLQLLFYSVGIGQISSEVPQNLSASRPQDRQFILSSKKLLLSDSGFYLCAWSLYPFGLAGAYEQYFGPGTRLTVT.

This clone was seen more than once but under ten times. This chain connects TRBV7-9 to TRBJ1-2, with D perhaps matching TRBD1 (5 bases). V was cut by 5 bases and J by 4 bases, with 11 bases left in between. Looked up from germline, CDR1 is SEHNR and CDR2 is FQNEAQ (reference sequence). The CDR3 sequence is 13 residues long. CDR3 amino acids: CASSPQGIYGYTF. CDR3 nucleotides: TGTGCCAGCAGCCCGCAGGGAATCTATGGCTACACCTTC.

The chain carries TRBV25-1 and TRBJ2-1; D not certain. V lost 1 base and J 2 bases, leaving 9 bases between the germline ends. This CDR3 spans 15 amino acids. Germline V gene lookup returns CDR1 MGHDK and CDR2 SYGVNS. The CDR3 region is CASSESVGTYNEQFF. In nucleotides, the CDR3 is TGTGCCAGCAGTGAATCAGTGGGCACCTACAATGAGCAGTTCTTC.

CDR3 region: CSAYTDTQYF. As DNA, the CDR3 is TGCAGTGCCTACACAGATACGCAGTATTTT. The chain carries TRBV20-1 and TRBJ2-3, with no clear D. CDR3 length: 10 amino acids. Per germline, CDR1 DFQATT and CDR2 SNEGSKA (reference sequence). V was pared by 6 bases and J by 2 bases, with 3 bases between.

The chain is built from TRBV4-1 and TRBJ1-1; perhaps TRBD1 as D (6 bases). Germline values: CDR1 MGHRA, CDR2 YSYEKL. The CDR3 totals 17 residues. Trimming pared 0 bases from V and 4 bases from J, leaving 18 bases between. CDR3 protein: CASSQDIIGGLITEAFF. CDR3 nucleotide sequence: TGCGCCAGCAGCCAAGATATCATCGGGGGGCTAATCACTGAAGCTTTCTTT.

This chain connects TRBV20-1 to TRBJ2-5; D might be TRBD2 (6 bases). This CDR3 region has 11 residues. Per germline, CDR1 DFQATT and CDR2 SNEGSKA (reference sequence). V dropped 7 bases and J dropped 6 bases, with 12 bases sitting between them. CDR3 nucleotides: TGCAGTGGGCGGGATAAAAAGACCCAGTACTTC. Translation: CSGRDKKTQYF.

In its sample, this clone was seen a few times. V gene TRBV29-1 combines with J gene TRBJ1-1; D call uncertain. There are 10 residues in the CDR3. Trimming left V 4 bases short and J 10 bases short, with 10 bases between. Germline V lookup: CDR1 SQVTM, CDR2 ANQGSEA. CDR3 in amino acids: CSVGRVGAFF. The CDR3 region has the DNA TGCAGCGTTGGGAGGGTAGGAGCTTTCTTT.

This clone appeared a single time. The chain couples TRBV30 to TRBJ1-1; D is unresolved. V lost 4 bases to trimming and J lost 5 bases, with 14 bases between them. The CDR3 runs to 13 residues. Germline lookup yields CDR1 GTSNPN and CDR2 SVGIG (reference sequence). The CDR3 spells CAWIGTAGTEAFF. The CDR3 DNA is TGTGCCTGGATCGGAACGGCGGGGACTGAAGCTTTCTTT.

The chain carries TRBV4-1 and TRBJ2-2, with 15 positions matching TRBD2. Losses at the gene ends were 4 bases for V and 6 bases for J; bases not matched to a gene: 6. The CDR3 has 17 residues. CDR1 is MGHRA and CDR2 is YSYEKL in the germline V gene. CDR3: CASSLEGLAGGAGELFF. The CDR3, as DNA: TGCGCCAGCAGCCTAGAAGGACTAGCGGGAGGGGCCGGGGAGCTGTTTTTT.

V is TRBV29-1 and J is TRBJ1-1; D is possibly TRBD1 (6 bases). V was cut by 6 bases and J by 0 bases, with 11 bases left in between. The CDR3 is 13 amino acids. Germline V gives CDR1 SQVTM, CDR2 ANQGSEA. The CDR3 DNA reads as TGCAGCGTAAACAGGGATATGAACACTGAAGCTTTCTTT. Protein: CSVNRDMNTEAFF.

Concerning this clone itself: A far larger clone is off by one base, so a read error is likely. This specimen includes other DNA sequences encoding the same CDR3. The CDR3 DNA reads TGCAGCGTTGACACAGGTCCCGGCGCTGAAGCTTTCTTT. It is translated as CSVDTGPGAEAFF. This chain uses TRBV29-1 with TRBJ1-1; TRBD1 might be the D (5 bases). Germline loops: CDR1 SQVTM, CDR2 ANQGSEA. V lost 3 bases and J lost 6, with 14 bases in between. The CDR3 contains 13 residues.

V gene TRBV29-1 combines with J gene TRBJ2-3; 8 nucleotides match TRBD2. Germline V gene data show CDR1 as SQVTM and CDR2 as ANQGSEA. The J segment lost 2 bases and the V segment lost 4 bases, leaving 8 bases of the junction unmatched. The CDR3 runs to 15 residues. CDR3 in amino acids: CSVAGGPFLTDTQYF. DNA of the CDR3: TGCAGCGTTGCGGGAGGGCCCTTTCTCACAGATACGCAGTATTTT.

This chain uses TRBV5-4 with TRBJ2-3; the D is unclear. Looked up from germline, CDR1 is SGHNT and CDR2 is YYREEE (reference sequence). The CDR3 is 12 amino acids. Trimming took 0 bases from V and 6 from J, leaving 5 bases between them. The CDR3 loop is CASSLVSDTQYF. As DNA, the CDR3 is TGTGCCAGCAGCTTGGTCTCGGATACGCAGTATTTT.

This clone came up a few times. V usage is TRBV4-2 and J usage is TRBJ1-1; maybe TRBD1 (6 bases). Trimming left V 0 bases short and J 2 bases short, with 10 bases between. This CDR3 region has 15 residues. From germline, CDR1 is LGHNA and CDR2 YNFKEQ. CDR3 nucleotides: TGTGCCAGCAGCCAAGAGTCCAGGGGAAACACTGAAGCTTTCTTT. The encoded protein is CASSQESRGNTEAFF.

The V gene is TRBV10-3, the J gene TRBJ1-2; 7 positions match TRBD1. Germline lookup yields CDR1 ENHRY and CDR2 SYGVKD. Losses at the gene ends were 2 bases for V and 8 bases for J; bases not matched to a gene: 8. The CDR3 is 14 amino acids. The CDR3 region is CAISEGRQGVGYTF. DNA for the CDR3: TGTGCCATCAGTGAGGGGAGACAGGGAGTCGGCTACACCTTC.

This clone is medium-sized by share. V and J are TRBV30 and TRBJ1-4; 10 bases fit TRBD1. This CDR3 contains 18 residues. Germline values: CDR1 GTSNPN, CDR2 SVGIG (reference sequence). V trimming: 2 bases; J trimming: 5 bases; junction bases outside the gene matches: 14. The CDR3 sequence: CAWSPWTTGGTGNEKLFF. DNA for the CDR3: TGTGCCTGGAGTCCCTGGACGACAGGGGGCACGGGGAATGAAAAACTGTTTTTT.